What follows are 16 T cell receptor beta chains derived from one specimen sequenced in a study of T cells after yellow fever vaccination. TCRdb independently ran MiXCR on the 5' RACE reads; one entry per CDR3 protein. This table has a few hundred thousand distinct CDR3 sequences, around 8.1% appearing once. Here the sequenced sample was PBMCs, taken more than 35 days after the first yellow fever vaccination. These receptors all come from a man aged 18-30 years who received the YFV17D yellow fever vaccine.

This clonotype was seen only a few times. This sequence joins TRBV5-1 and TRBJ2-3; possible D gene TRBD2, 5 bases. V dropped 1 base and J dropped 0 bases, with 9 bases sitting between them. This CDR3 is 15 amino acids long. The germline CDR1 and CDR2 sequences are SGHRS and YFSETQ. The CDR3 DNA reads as TGCGCCAGCAGCTTGTACGGGGTTAGCACAGATACGCAGTATTTT. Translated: CASSLYGVSTDTQYF.

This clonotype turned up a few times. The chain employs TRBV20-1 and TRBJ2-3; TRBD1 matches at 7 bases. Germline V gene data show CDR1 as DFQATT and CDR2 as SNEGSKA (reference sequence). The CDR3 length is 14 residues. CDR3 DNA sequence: TGCAGCGTTCTATCGGGACAGATCACAGATACGCAGTATTTT. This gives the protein CSVLSGQITDTQYF.

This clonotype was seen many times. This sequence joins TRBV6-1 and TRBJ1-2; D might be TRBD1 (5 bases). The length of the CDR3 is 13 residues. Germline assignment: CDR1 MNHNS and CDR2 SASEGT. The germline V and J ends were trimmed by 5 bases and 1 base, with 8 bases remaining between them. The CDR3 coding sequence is TGTGCCAGCAGTCGCGACAGTAACTATGGCTACACCTTC. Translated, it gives CASSRDSNYGYTF.

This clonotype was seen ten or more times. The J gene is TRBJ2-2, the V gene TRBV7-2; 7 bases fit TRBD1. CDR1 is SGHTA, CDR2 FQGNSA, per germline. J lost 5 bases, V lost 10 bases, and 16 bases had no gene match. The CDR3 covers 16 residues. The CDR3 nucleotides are TGTGCCAATACCCTTCAACGGACAGGTAGAACCGGGGAGCTGTTTTTT. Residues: CANTLQRTGRTGELFF.

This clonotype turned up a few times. The CDR3 region is CASSFRRGDNQPQHF. The DNA of the CDR3 is TGTGCCAGCAGTTTCCGGCGGGGGGACAATCAGCCCCAGCATTTT. The V call is TRBV12-3 or TRBV12-4, the J call TRBJ1-5; tentatively, D is TRBD1 (5 bases). Trimming took off 3 bases at V and 3 bases at J, with 12 bases between the two ends. CDR3 length equals 15 residues.

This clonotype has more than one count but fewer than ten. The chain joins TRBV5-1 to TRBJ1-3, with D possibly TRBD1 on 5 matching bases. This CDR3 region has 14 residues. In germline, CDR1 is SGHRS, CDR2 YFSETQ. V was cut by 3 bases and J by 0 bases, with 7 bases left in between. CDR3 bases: TGCGCCAGCAGCTGGGGCGCCTCTGGAAACACCATATATTTT. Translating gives CASSWGASGNTIYF. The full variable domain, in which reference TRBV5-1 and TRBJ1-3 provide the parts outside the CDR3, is KAGVTQTPRYLIKTRGQQVTLSCSPISGHRSVSWYQQTPGQGLQFLFEYFSETQRNKGNFPGRFSGRQFSNSRSEMNVSTLELGDSALYLCASSWGASGNTIYFGEGSWLTVV.

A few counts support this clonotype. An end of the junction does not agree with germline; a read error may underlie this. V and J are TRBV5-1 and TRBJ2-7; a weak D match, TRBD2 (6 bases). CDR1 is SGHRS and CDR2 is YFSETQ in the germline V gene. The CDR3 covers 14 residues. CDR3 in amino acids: CASSLGEASSEQYF. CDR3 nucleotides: TGCGCCAGCAGCTTGGGGGAGGCTTCCTCCGAGCAGTACTTC.

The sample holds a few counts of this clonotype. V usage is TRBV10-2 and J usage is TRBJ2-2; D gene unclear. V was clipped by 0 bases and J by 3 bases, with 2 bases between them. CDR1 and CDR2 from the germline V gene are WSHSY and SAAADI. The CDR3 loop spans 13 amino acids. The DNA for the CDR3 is TGCGCCAGCAGTGAGTCGTACACCGGGGAGCTGTTTTTT. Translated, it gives CASSESYTGELFF.

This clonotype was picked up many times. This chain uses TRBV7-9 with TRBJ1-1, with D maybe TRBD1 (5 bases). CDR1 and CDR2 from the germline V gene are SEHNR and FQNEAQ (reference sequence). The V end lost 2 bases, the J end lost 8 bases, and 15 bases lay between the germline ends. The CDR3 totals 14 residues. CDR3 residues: CASSLTDSDSEAFF. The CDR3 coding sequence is TGTGCCAGCAGCTTAACAGATAGTGACAGCGAAGCTTTCTTT. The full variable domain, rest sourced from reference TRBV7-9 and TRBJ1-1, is DTGVSQNPRHKITKRGQNVTFRCDPISEHNRLYWYRQTLGQGPEFLTYFQNEAQLEKSRLLSDRFSAERPKGSFSTLEIQRTEQGDSAMYLCASSLTDSDSEAFFGQGTRLTVV.

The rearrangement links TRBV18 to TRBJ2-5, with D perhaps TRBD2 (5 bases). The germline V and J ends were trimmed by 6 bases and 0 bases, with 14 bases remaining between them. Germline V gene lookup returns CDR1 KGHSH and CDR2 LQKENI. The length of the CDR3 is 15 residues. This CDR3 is CASSRFGEYQETQYF. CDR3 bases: TGTGCCAGCTCCCGTTTCGGGGAATACCAAGAGACCCAGTACTTC.

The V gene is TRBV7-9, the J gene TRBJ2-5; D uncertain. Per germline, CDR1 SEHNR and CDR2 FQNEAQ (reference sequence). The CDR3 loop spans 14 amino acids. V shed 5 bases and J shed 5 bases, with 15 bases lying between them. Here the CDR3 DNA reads TGTGCCAGCAGCGAAACAGTCAACTCGGAGACCCAGTACTTC. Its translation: CASSETVNSETQYF.

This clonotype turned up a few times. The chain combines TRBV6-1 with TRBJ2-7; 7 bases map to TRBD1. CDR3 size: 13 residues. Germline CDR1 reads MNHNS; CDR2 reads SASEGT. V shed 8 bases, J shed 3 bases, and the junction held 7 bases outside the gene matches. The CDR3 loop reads CASGTGARYEQYV. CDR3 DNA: TGTGCCAGCGGTACAGGGGCACGCTACGAGCAGTACGTC.

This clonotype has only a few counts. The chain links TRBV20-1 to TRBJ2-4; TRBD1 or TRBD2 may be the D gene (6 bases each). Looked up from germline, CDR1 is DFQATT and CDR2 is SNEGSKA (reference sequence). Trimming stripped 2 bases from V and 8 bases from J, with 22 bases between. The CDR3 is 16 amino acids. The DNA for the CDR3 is TGCAGTGCTAGAACCTCGGACAGCCCCACGGGAGACATTCAGTACTTC. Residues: CSARTSDSPTGDIQYF.

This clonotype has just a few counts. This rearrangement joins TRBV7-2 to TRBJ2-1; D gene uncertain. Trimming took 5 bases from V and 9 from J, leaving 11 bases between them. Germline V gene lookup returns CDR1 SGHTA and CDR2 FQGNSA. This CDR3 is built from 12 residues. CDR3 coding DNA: TGTGCCAGCAGCCGAGACTTTAGTGAGCAGTTCTTC. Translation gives CASSRDFSEQFF.

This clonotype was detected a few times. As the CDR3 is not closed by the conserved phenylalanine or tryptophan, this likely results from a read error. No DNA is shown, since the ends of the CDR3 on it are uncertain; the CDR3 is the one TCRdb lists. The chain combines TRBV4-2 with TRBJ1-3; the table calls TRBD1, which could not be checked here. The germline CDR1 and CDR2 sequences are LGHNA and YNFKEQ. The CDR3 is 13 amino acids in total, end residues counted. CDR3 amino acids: CASSHPTPGAGDR.

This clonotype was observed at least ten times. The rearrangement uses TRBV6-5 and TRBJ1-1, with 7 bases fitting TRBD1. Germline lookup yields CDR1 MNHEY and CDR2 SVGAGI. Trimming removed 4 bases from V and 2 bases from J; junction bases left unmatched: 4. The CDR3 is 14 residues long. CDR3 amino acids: CASSSAGGNTEAFF. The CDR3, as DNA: TGTGCCAGCAGTTCGGCAGGGGGAAACACTGAAGCTTTCTTT.